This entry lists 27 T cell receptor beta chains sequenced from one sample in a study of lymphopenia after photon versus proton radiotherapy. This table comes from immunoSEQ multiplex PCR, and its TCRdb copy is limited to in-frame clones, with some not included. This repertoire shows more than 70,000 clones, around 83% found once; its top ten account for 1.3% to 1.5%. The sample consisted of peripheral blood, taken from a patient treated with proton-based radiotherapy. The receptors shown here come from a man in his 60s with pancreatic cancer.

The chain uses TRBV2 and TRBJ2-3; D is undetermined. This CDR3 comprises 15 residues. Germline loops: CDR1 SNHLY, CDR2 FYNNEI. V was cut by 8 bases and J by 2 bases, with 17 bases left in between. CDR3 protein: CASSPRTAPTDTQYF. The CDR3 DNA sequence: TGTGCCAGCTCACCGAGGACCGCCCCCACAGATACGCAGTATTTT. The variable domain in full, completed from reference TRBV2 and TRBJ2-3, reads EPEVTQTPSHQVTQMGQEVILRCVPISNHLYFYWYRQILGQKVEFLVSFYNNEISEKSEIFDDQFSVERPDGSNFTLKIRSTKLEDSAMYFCASSPRTAPTDTQYFGPGTRLTVL.

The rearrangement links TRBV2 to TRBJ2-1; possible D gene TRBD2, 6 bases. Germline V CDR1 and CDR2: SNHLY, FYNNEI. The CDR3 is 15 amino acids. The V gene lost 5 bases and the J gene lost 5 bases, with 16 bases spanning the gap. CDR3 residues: CASSTQAGINNEQFF. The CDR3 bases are TGTGCCAGCAGTACACAAGCGGGTATTAACAATGAGCAGTTCTTC.

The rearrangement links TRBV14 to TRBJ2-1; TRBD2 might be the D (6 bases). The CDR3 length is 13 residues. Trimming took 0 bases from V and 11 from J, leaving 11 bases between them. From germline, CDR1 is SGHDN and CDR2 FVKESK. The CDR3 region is CASSQDGGTQQFF. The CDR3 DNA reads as TGTGCCAGCAGCCAAGACGGCGGGACCCAGCAGTTCTTC.

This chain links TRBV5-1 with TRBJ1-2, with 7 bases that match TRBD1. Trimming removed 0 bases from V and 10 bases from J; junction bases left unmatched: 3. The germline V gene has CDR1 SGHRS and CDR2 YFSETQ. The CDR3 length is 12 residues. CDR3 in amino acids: CASSLGQGDYTF. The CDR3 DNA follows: TGCGCCAGCAGCTTGGGACAGGGCGACTACACCTTC.

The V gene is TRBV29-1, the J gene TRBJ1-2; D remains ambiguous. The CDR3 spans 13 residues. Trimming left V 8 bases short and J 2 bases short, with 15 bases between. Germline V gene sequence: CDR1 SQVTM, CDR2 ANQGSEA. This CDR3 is CSFRKDGNYGYTF. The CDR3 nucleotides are TGCAGCTTCCGCAAGGACGGAAACTATGGCTACACCTTC.

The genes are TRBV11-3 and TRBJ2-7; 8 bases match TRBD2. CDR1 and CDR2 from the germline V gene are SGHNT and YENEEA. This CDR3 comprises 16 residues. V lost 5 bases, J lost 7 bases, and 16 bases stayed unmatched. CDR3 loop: CASSLSYREGRREQYF. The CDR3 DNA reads TGTGCCAGCAGCCTTTCCTACCGGGAGGGCCGTCGAGAGCAGTACTTC.

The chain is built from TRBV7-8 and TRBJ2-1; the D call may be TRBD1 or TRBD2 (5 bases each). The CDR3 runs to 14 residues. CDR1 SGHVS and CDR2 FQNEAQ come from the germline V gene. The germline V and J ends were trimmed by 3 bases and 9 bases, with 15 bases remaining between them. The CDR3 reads CASSFTRVRGEQFF. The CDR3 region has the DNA TGTGCCAGCAGCTTCACCAGGGTACGGGGTGAGCAGTTCTTC. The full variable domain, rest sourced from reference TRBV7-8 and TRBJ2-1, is GAGVSQSPRYKVAKRGQDVALRCDPISGHVSLFWYQQALGQGPEFLTYFQNEAQLDKSGLPSDRFFAERPEGSVSTLKIQRTQQEDSAVYLCASSFTRVRGEQFFGPGTRLTVL.

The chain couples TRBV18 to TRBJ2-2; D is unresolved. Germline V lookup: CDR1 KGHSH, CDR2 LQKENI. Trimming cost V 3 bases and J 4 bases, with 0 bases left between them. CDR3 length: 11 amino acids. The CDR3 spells CASSPTGELFF. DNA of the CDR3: TGTGCCAGCTCACCCACCGGGGAGCTGTTTTTT.

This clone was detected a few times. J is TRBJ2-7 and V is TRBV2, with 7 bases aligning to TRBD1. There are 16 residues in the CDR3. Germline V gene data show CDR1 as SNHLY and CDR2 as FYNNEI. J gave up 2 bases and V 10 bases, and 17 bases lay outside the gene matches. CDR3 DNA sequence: TGTGCCATCCTCCCTCCCCCGGGACAGAGACCCTACGAGCAGTACTTC. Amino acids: CAILPPPGQRPYEQYF.

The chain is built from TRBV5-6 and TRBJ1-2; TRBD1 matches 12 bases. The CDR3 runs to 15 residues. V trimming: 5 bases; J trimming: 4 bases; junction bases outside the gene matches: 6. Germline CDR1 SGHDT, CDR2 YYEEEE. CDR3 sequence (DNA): TGTGCCAGCAGTACGACGGGACAGGGGGCCTATGGCTACACCTTC. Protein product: CASSTTGQGAYGYTF.

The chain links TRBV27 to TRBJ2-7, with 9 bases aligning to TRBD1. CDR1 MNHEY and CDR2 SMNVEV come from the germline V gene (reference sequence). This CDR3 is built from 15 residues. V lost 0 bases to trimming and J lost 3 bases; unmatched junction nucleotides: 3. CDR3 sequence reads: CASSLSLGQGYEQYF. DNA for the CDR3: TGTGCCAGCAGTTTATCATTGGGACAGGGCTACGAGCAGTACTTC.

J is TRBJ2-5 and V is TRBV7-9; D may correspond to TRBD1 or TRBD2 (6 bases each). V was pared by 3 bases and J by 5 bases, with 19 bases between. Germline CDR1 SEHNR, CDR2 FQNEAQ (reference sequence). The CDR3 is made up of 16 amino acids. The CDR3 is CASSFVWGASEETQYF. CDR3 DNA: TGTGCCAGCAGCTTTGTTTGGGGGGCGTCTGAGGAGACCCAGTACTTC.

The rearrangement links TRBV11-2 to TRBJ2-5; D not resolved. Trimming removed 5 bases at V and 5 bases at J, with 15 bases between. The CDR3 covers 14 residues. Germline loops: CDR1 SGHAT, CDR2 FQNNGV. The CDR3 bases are TGTGCCAGCAGCCCTATTGAGCCCTCGGAGACCCAGTACTTC. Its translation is CASSPIEPSETQYF.

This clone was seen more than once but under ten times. The CDR3 DNA reads TGCGCCAGCAGCTTGGGGGACAACACCGGGGAGCTGTTTTTT. This codes for CASSLGDNTGELFF. The chain couples TRBV5-1 to TRBJ2-2; the D gene could be TRBD1 or TRBD2 (5 bases each). Germline values: CDR1 SGHRS, CDR2 YFSETQ. The CDR3 contains 14 residues. Trimming took 0 bases from V and 2 from J, leaving 5 bases between them.

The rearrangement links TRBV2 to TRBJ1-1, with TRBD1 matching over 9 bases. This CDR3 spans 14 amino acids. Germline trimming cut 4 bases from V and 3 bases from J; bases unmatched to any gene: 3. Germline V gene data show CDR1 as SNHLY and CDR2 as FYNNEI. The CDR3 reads CASSGDRGYTEAFF. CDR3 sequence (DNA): TGTGCCAGCAGTGGTGACAGGGGGTACACTGAAGCTTTCTTT.

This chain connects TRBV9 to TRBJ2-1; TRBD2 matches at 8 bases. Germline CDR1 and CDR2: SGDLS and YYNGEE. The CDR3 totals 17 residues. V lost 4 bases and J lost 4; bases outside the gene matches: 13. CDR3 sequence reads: CASSPRTSNSLYNEQFF. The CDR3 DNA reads TGTGCCAGCAGCCCCCGGACTAGCAACTCCCTTTACAATGAGCAGTTCTTC.

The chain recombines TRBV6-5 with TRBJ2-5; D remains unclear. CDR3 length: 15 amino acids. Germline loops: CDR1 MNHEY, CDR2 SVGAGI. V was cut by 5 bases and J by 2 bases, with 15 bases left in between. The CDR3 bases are TGTGCCAGCAGTACCCGGTGGGCATCTCAAGAGACCCAGTACTTC. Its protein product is CASSTRWASQETQYF.

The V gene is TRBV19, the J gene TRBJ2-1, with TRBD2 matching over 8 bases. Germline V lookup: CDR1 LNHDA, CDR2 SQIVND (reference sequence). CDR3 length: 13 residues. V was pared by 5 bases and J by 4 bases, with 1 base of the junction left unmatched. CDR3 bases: TGTGCCAGTAGTTCTAGCGGGTACAATGAGCAGTTCTTC. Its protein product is CASSSSGYNEQFF.

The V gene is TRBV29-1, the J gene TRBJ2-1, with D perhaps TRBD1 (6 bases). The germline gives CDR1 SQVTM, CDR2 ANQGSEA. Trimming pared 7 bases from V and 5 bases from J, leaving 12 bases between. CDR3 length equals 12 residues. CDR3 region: CSARQADNEQFF. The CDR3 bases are TGCAGCGCAAGACAGGCCGACAATGAGCAGTTCTTC.

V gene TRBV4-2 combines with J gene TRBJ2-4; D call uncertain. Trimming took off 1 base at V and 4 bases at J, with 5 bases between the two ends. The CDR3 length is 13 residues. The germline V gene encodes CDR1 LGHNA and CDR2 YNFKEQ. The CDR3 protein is CASSQVGKNIQYF. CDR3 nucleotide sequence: TGTGCCAGCAGCCAAGTTGGGAAAAACATTCAGTACTTC.

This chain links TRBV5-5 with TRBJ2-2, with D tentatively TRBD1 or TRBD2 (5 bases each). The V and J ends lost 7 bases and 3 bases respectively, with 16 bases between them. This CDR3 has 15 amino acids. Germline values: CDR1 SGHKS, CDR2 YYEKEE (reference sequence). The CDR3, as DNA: TGTGCCAGCTTCTCGGGGCAGCGAGACACCGGGGAGCTGTTTTTT. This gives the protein CASFSGQRDTGELFF.

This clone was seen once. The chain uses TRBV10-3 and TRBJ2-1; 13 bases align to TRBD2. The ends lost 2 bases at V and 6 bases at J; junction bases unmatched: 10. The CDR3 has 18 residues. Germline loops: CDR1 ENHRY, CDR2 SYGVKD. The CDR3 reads CAISETRLTSGRANEQFF. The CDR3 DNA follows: TGTGCCATCAGTGAGACGAGACTTACTAGCGGGAGGGCCAATGAGCAGTTCTTC.

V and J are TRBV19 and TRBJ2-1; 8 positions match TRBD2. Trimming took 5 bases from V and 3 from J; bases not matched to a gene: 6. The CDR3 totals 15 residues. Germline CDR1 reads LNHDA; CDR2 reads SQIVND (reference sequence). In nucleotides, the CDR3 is TGTGCCAGTAGTCTCAGCGGGGGAAGCTACAATGAGCAGTTCTTC. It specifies CASSLSGGSYNEQFF.

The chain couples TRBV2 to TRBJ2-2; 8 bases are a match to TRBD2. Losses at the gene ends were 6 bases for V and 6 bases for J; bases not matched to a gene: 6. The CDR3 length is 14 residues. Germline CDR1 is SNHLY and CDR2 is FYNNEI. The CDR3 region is CASRGGGPAGELFF. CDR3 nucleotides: TGTGCCAGCAGGGGCGGGGGGCCCGCCGGGGAGCTGTTTTTT.

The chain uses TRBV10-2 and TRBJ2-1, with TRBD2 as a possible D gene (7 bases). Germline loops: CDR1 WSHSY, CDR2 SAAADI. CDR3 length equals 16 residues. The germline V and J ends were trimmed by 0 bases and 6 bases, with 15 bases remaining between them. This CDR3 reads CASSESLGASGNEQFF. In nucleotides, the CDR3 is TGCGCCAGCAGTGAGTCCTTGGGGGCTAGCGGCAATGAGCAGTTCTTC.

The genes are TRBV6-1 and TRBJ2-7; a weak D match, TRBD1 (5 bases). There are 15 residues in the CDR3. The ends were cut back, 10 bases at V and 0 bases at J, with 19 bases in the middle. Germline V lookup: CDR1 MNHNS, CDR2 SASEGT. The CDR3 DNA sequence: TGTGCCACCATGGGGCCGACACCGAGCTCCTACGAGCAGTACTTC. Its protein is CATMGPTPSSYEQYF.

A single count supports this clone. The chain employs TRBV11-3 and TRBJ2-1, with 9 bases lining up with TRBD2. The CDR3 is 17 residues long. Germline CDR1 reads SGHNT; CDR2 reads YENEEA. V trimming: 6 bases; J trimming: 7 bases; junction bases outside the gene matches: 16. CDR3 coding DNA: TGTGCCAGCAGTCGTATGGGGGCTAGCGGGATTCGAAATGAGCAGTTCTTC. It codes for CASSRMGASGIRNEQFF.